The 7 T cell receptor beta chains given below trace back to one sample, sequenced in a study of vaccination effects on CD4 cells after COVID-19. Antigen-specific CD4+ T cell clonotypes were called by their expansion after viral peptide-pool culture in ViraFEST. Upon completion of 10 to 11 days in culture, CD4+ T cells were isolated. No vaccinee had earlier SARS-CoV-2 infection, and nucleocapsid antibodies were negative. Their antigen targets remain unknown. Measured with immunoSEQ multiplex PCR; TCRdb has only the in-frame clones, and not every one. The sample lists around 71,000 clones; over 65% were seen once. Sample: CD4+ T cells from PBMCs cultured with HCoV-OC43 spike peptides, taken before COVID-19 vaccination. Subset defined: HCoV-OC43 spike overlapping peptide pool stimulation. Receptors originate from a human donor who received a COVID-19 vaccine.

The CDR3 DNA reads as TGTGCCAGCAGCCCAATGACAGGGTCCTGGACTGAAGCTTTCTTT. This encodes CASSPMTGSWTEAFF. The chain is built from TRBV11-2 and TRBJ1-1, with 7 bases lining up with TRBD1. Losses at the gene ends were 5 bases for V and 5 bases for J; bases not matched to a gene: 11. The CDR3 spans 15 residues. CDR1 SGHAT and CDR2 FQNNGV come from the germline V gene.

This rearrangement joins TRBV28 to TRBJ2-5, with no clear D. The CDR3 totals 14 residues. Trimming pared 8 bases from V and 4 bases from J, leaving 17 bases between. Germline values: CDR1 MDHEN, CDR2 SYDVKM. This chain's CDR3 is CASQMGIGGETQYF. In nucleotides, the CDR3 is TGTGCCAGCCAAATGGGTATCGGTGGAGAGACCCAGTACTTC. Variable domain in full (rest from reference TRBV28 and TRBJ2-5): DVKVTQSSRYLVKRTGEKVFLECVQDMDHENMFWYRQDPGLGLRLIYFSYDVKMKEKGDIPEGYSVSREKKERFSLILESASTNQTSMYLCASQMGIGGETQYFGPGTRLLVL.

The chain employs TRBV4-1 and TRBJ2-4, with D possibly being TRBD1 or TRBD2 (5 bases each). CDR1 and CDR2 from the germline V gene are MGHRA and YSYEKL. This CDR3 region has 17 residues. The ends were cut back, 0 bases at V and 0 bases at J, with 12 bases in the middle. The CDR3 bases are TGCGCCAGCAGCCAAGATAGGGGAGCATTAGCCAAAAACATTCAGTACTTC. Translating gives CASSQDRGALAKNIQYF.

This clone was seen only once. The genes are TRBV11-3 and TRBJ1-2; maybe TRBD1 (6 bases). The CDR3 covers 16 residues. Germline V gene lookup returns CDR1 SGHNT and CDR2 YENEEA. V was trimmed by 4 bases and J by 5 bases, leaving 20 bases between them. The CDR3 DNA follows: TGTGCCAGCAGCTCCCTGGACAGCCGAACGGGTTATGGCTACACCTTC. This gives the protein CASSSLDSRTGYGYTF.

The chain carries TRBV7-2 and TRBJ2-5; D gene ambiguous. Germline loops: CDR1 SGHTA, CDR2 FQGNSA. V was clipped by 2 bases and J by 3 bases, with 7 bases between them. The CDR3 has 13 amino acids. The CDR3 nucleotides read TGTGCCAGCAGCTTACGGATCGAAGAGACCCAGTACTTC. It is translated as CASSLRIEETQYF.

The chain has TRBV5-1 and TRBJ1-4; D may be TRBD1 (6 bases). CDR3 length: 15 amino acids. Germline values: CDR1 SGHRS, CDR2 YFSETQ. V was cut by 4 bases and J by 0 bases, with 10 bases left in between. CDR3 sequence reads: CASSPAGATNEKLFF. Written as DNA, the CDR3 is TGCGCCAGCAGCCCGGCAGGGGCAACTAATGAAAAACTGTTTTTT. The entire variable domain, with the rest obtained from reference TRBV5-1 and TRBJ1-4, is as follows: KAGVTQTPRYLIKTRGQQVTLSCSPISGHRSVSWYQQTPGQGLQFLFEYFSETQRNKGNFPGRFSGRQFSNSRSEMNVSTLELGDSALYLCASSPAGATNEKLFFGSGTQLSVL.

The chain employs TRBV7-2 and TRBJ1-5; D might be TRBD1 (6 bases). This CDR3 is 15 amino acids long. Germline loops: CDR1 SGHTA, CDR2 FQGNSA. V lost 5 bases and J lost 4, with 15 bases in between. CDR3 in DNA: TGTGCCAGCAGCATAAAGCAGGGGTTGAATCAGCCCCAGCATTTT. Its protein is CASSIKQGLNQPQHF.